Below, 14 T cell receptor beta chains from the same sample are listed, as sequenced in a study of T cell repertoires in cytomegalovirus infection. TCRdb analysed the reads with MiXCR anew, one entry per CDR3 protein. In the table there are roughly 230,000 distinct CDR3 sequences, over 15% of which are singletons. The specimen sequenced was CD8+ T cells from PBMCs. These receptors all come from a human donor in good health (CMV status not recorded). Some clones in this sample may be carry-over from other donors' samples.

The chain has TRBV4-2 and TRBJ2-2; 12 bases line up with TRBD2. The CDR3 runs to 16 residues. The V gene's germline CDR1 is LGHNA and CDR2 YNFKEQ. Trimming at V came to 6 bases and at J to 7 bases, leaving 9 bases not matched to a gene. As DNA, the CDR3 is TGTGCCAGCAGTCCGCGGACTAGCGGGGACTTCGGGGAGCTGTTTTTT. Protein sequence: CASSPRTSGDFGELFF.

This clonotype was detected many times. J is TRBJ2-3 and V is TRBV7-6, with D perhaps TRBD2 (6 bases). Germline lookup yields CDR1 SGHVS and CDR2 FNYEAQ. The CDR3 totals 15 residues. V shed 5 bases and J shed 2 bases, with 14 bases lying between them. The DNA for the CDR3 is TGTGCCAGCAGCCCAATGACGGGGGACACAGATACGCAGTATTTT. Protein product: CASSPMTGDTDTQYF.

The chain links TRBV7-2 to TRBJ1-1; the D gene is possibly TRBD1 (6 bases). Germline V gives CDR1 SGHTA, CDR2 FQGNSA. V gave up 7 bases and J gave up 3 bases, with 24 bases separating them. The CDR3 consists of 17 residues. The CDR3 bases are TGTGCCAGCAATCCAACGGGGTTCAGGGGAGAGGACACTGAAGCTTTCTTT. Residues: CASNPTGFRGEDTEAFF.

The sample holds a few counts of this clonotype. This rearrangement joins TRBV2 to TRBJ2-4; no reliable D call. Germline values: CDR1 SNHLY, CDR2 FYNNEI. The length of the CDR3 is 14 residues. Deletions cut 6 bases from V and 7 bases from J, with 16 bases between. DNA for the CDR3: TGTGCCAGCAGCCAGAACCCACCCTATAACATTCAGTACTTC. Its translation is CASSQNPPYNIQYF.

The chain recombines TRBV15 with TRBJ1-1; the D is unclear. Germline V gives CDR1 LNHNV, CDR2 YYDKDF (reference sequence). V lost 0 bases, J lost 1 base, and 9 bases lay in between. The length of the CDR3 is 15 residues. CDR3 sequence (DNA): TGTGCCACCAGCAGAGATCGGAGTAGGAACACTGAAGCTTTCTTT. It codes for CATSRDRSRNTEAFF.

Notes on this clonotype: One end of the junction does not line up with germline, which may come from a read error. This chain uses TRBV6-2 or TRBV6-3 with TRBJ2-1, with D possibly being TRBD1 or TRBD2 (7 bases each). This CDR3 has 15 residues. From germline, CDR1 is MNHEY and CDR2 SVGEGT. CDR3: CAGSVQGGRSNEQFF. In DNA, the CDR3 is TGTGCCGGCAGTGTTCAGGGGGGGAGAAGCAATGAGCAGTTCTTC.

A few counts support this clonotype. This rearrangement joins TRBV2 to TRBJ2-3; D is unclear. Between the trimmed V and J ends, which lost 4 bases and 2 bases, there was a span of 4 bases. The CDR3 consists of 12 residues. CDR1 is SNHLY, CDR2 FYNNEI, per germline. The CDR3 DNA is TGTGCCAGCAGTGGTCCCACAGATACGCAGTATTTT. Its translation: CASSGPTDTQYF.

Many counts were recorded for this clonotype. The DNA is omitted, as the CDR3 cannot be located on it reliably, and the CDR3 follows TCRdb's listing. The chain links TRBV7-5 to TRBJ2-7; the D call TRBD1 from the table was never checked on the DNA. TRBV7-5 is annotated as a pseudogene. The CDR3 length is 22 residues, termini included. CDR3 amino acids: CISVPEALELQGPRRLTYEQYF.

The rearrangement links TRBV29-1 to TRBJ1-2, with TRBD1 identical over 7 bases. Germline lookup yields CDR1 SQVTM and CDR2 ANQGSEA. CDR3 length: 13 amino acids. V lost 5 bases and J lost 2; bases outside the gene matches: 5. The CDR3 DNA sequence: TGCAGCGTTCCACAGGGGAGCAACTATGGCTACACCTTC. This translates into CSVPQGSNYGYTF. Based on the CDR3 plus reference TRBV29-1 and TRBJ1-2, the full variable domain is SAVISQKPSRDICQRGTSLTIQCQVDSQVTMMFWYRQQPGQSLTLIATANQGSEATYESGFVIDKFPISRPNLTFSTLTVSNMSPEDSSIYLCSVPQGSNYGYTFGSGTRLTVV.

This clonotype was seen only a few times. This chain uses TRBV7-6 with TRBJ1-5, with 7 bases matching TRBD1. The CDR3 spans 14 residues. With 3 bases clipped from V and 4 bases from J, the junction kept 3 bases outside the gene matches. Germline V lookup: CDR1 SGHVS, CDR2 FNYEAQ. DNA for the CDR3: TGTGCCAGCAGCTTTACAGGGGAGAATCAGCCCCAGCATTTT. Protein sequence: CASSFTGENQPQHF.

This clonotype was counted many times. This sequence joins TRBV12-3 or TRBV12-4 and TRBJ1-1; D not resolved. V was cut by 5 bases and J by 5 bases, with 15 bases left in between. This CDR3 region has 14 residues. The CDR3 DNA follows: TGTGCCAGCAGTCCGACCGCAGGATTTACTGAAGCTTTCTTT. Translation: CASSPTAGFTEAFF.

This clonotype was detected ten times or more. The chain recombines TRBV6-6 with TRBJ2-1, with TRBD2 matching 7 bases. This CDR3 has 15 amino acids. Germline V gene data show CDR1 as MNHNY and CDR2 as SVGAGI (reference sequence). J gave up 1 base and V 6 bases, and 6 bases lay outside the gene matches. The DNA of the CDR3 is TGTGCCAGCAGAAATTCGCGGGGGTCCTACAATGAGCAGTTCTTC. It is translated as CASRNSRGSYNEQFF.

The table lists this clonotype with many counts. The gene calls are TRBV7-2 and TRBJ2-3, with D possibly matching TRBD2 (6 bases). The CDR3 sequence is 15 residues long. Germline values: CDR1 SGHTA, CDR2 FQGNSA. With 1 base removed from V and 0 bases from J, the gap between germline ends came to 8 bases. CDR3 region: CASSLDGGSTDTQYF. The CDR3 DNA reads TGTGCCAGCAGCTTAGATGGGGGGAGCACAGATACGCAGTATTTT.

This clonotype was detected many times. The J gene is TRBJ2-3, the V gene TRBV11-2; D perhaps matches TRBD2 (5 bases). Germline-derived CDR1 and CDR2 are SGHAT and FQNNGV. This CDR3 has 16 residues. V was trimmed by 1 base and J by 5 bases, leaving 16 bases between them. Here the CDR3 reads CASSLGTGRRGDTQYF. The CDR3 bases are TGTGCCAGCAGCTTAGGGACTGGACGGCGTGGAGATACGCAGTATTTT.